This T cell receptor (beta chain) was profiled in a study of human T cells and chemical hapten exposure. MiXCR, run by TCRdb on the RACE reads, gives a single entry per CDR3 protein. Altogether about 40,000 distinct CDR3 sequences are present, approximately 10% being singletons, with the ten largest covering approximately 6.3%. Findings and caveats of the study: There were significantly more large CDR3 similarity clusters among expanded TCRs than among controls.

The CDR3 loop spans 13 amino acids. Trimming pared 7 bases from V and 2 bases from J, leaving 14 bases between. Germline V gene data show CDR1 as SQVTM and CDR2 as ANQGSEA. Time point denoted: pre-sensitization, week 0. Described treatment: therapeutic diphenylcyclopropenone sensitization with weekly scalp DPC. This clonotype has more than one count but fewer than ten. Its antigen is unknown. This rearrangement joins TRBV29-1 to TRBJ1-1; possible D gene TRBD1, 5 bases. The receptor comes from a man aged 25 to 40 with alopecia areata. Some clones in this sample may be carry-over from other donors' samples. Sequences were derived from whole blood, sampled in connection with sensitization to the hapten diphenylcyclopropenone (DPC). Here the CDR3 reads CSAVKGLNTEAFF. CDR3 nucleotide sequence: TGCAGCGCAGTAAAGGGGCTAAACACTGAAGCTTTCTTT.